The clone carrying this T cell receptor (beta chain) was found once. This sample is part of a study of blood T cell repertoires in COVID-19. Study information: The United States, Italy and Spain were the sources of the acute and convalescent COVID-19 samples. From T cells, B-cell-depleted T cells, or PBMCs came the material, which was cDNA or gDNA.

V dropped 5 bases and J dropped 3; count of bases not matched to a gene: 2. The CDR3 is 14 amino acids. From germline, CDR1 is MGHRA and CDR2 YSYEKL. Here immunoSEQ multiplex PCR was the method, and the copy in TCRdb shows in-frame clones only, minus some. The sample yields about 180,000 clones, 65% to 90% seen once. The receptor's source is a man aged 45-65 years with active or convalescent COVID-19. The rearrangement uses TRBV4-1 and TRBJ1-3; 9 positions match TRBD1. The source material was peripheral blood. The CDR3 region is CASSEDRGGNTIYF. CDR3 in DNA: TGCGCCAGCAGCGAGGACAGGGGTGGAAACACCATATATTTT.